Included here is one T cell receptor (beta chain) sequence, with context. The target antigen is unknown. The assay was immunoSEQ multiplex PCR, and TCRdb's table has in-frame clones only and misses some. Of 15,000 to 20,000 clones in the sample, around 81% were seen once. This sample is part of a study of tumor-infiltrating lymphocytes in localized non-small cell lung cancer. The study, taken as a whole, reports: TCR sequencing covered a subset of patients with enough tissue.

The sequencing input was uninvolved lung tissue not adjacent to the tumor. The receptor was derived from a human donor with non-small cell lung cancer.

This CDR3 reads CASSIGGDLAGGYTF. CDR3 in DNA: TGTGCCAGCTCCATAGGTGGAGACTTGGCGGGCGGCTACACCTTC. This sequence joins TRBV6-1 and TRBJ1-2; D gene unclear. V lost 8 bases and J lost 8, with 24 bases in between. CDR3 size: 15 residues. In germline, CDR1 is MNHNS, CDR2 SASEGT.